This T cell receptor (beta chain) was observed in a study of Ad26.COV2.S vaccination and SARS-CoV-2 variants. Study information: The vaccine Ad26.COV2.S was put into the muscle once, or twice with 56 days between.

Assay: immunoSEQ multiplex PCR; the TCRdb copy retains only in-frame clones and omits some. The sample lists roughly 390,000 clones, approximately 86% seen once, with more than 3% in the top ten. General study results and limits: Non-spike TCR breadth was similar in vaccine and placebo recipients.

As for this clone: Its antigen is unidentified.

Treatment in this sample: around 19 received Ad26.COV2.S at low or high dose, single or two shots; roughly five received placebo; per-sample allocation not given. At day 63 after the first vaccine or placebo injection, samples were drawn. V was shortened by 5 bases and J by 4 bases, with 15 bases between the two germline ends. The CDR3 consists of 15 residues. CDR1 is LNHDA and CDR2 is SQIVND in the germline V gene (reference sequence). Sequencing was performed on peripheral blood, taken in a trial of Ad26.COV2.S vaccine versus placebo. This receptor was obtained from a person between 18 and 60 years old who received the Ad26.COV2.S COVID-19 vaccine or a placebo. The rearrangement joins TRBV19 to TRBJ1-3; D is undetermined. The CDR3 region is CASSPARVRGNTIYF. CDR3 sequence (DNA): TGTGCCAGTAGTCCGGCGCGGGTCCGCGGAAACACCATATATTTT.